These 9 T cell receptor beta chains were sequenced from one sample in a study of Tregs in tolerant kidney transplant recipients. The nonmyeloablative bone marrow transplants came from related graft donors, with transient mixed chimerism. Some clones are missing from TCRdb's copy, which holds only in-frame ones; the method was immunoSEQ multiplex PCR. Recorded for this sample: some 15,000 clones. Sequencing used CD8+ T cells from blood (PBMCs), obtained 6 months after the transplant. The receptors shown here come from a human patient who received a combined kidney and bone marrow transplant. Some T cells may possibly be graft donor cells.

As regards this clone: The observed sequence ends 3 residues before the CDR3 terminus, with the missing tail filled in from the germline J gene. The chain is built from TRBV28 and TRBJ2-7; 10 bases fit TRBD2. This CDR3 spans 15 amino acids. V gave up 6 bases and J gave up 1 base; unmatched junction bases: 6. The germline gives CDR1 MDHEN, CDR2 SYDVKM. The CDR3 sequence is CASRIGTSDSYEQYF. The sequenced part of the CDR3 DNA is TGTGCCAGCAGAATAGGGACTAGCGATTCCTACGAG.

To note about this clone: The read is 3 residues too short to cover the CDR3 end, so that end is filled in from the germline J gene. J is TRBJ1-1 and V is TRBV19; TRBD1 agrees at 10 bases. J lost 0 bases, V lost 3 bases, and 7 bases had no gene match. The CDR3 extends over 17 amino acids. The germline CDR1 and CDR2 sequences are LNHDA and SQIVND (reference sequence). The CDR3 bases that were read are TGTGCCAGTAGTATCCCCGGACAGGGGGTTGTGAACACTGAA. Its protein is CASSIPGQGVVNTE. The CDR3 in its entirety is CASSIPGQGVVNTEAFF.

Worth noting for this clone: The read ends 3 residues shy of where the CDR3 ends; the end is completed using the germline J gene. The chain joins TRBV12-3 or TRBV12-4 to TRBJ1-1; the D gene is possibly TRBD1 (6 bases). V gave up 0 bases and J gave up 7 bases, with 12 bases separating them. This CDR3 has 14 residues. The CDR3 sequence is CASSLARKQGEAFF. CDR3 DNA, as far as it was read: TGTGCCAGCAGTTTAGCGAGAAAACAGGGTGAA.

On this clone: The DNA ends 3 residues before the CDR3 does, and the rest of the CDR3 is filled in from the germline J gene. The rearrangement uses TRBV7-1 and TRBJ2-2; 10 bases fit TRBD2. TRBV7-1 is annotated as an ORF whose role is uncertain. The CDR3 length is 21 residues. Unmatched junction bases numbered 20, after V lost 3 bases and J lost 4 bases. The DNA read from the CDR3 is TGTGCCAGCAGCTCCCACCGGAGGGGGTCTAGCGGGAGAAGGGGCACCGGGGAG. It translates to CASSSHRRGSSGRRGTGE. The CDR3 as a whole reads CASSSHRRGSSGRRGTGELFF.

Points on this clone: The read terminates 3 residues before the CDR3 end, so the remaining end is supplied by the germline J gene. The gene calls are TRBV5-6 and TRBJ1-6; tentative D call: TRBD1 (5 bases). Per germline, CDR1 SGHDT and CDR2 YYEEEE. Trimming took off 4 bases at V and 5 bases at J, with 10 bases between the two ends. The CDR3 extends over 14 amino acids. CDR3 DNA, as far as it was read: TGTGCCAGCAGCCCTAGGGGTCATAATTCACCC. It encodes CASSPRGHNSP. The full CDR3 is CASSPRGHNSPLHF.

About this clone: The read comes to an end 3 residues before the CDR3 does, leaving the germline J gene to fill in the end. This sequence joins TRBV19 and TRBJ1-2; TRBD1 is a possible D gene (5 bases). CDR3 length: 14 residues. The germline V gene has CDR1 LNHDA and CDR2 SQIVND (reference sequence). The germline V and J ends were trimmed by 2 bases and 2 bases, with 9 bases remaining between them. CDR3 DNA (partial): TGTGCCAGTAGTATACCGGACACCAACTATGGC. This encodes CASSIPDTNYG. In full, the CDR3 is CASSIPDTNYGYTF.

Turning to this clone: Coverage ceases 3 residues before the CDR3 finishes, and the germline J gene fills in the end. V gene TRBV7-2 combines with J gene TRBJ2-1; 7 positions match TRBD2. Germline V gene lookup returns CDR1 SGHTA and CDR2 FQGNSA. This CDR3 has 13 amino acids. V was pared by 2 bases and J by 9 bases, with 4 bases of the junction left unmatched. CDR3 sequence: CASSLWGLIEQFF. The covered CDR3 bases are TGTGCCAGCAGCTTATGGGGACTAATTGAG.

A remark on this clone: The read ends 3 residues shy of where the CDR3 ends; the end is completed using the germline J gene. This chain joins TRBV13 and TRBJ2-3; tentatively, D is TRBD1 (5 bases). Germline V CDR1 and CDR2: PRHDT, FYEKMQ (reference sequence). CDR3 size: 14 residues. CDR3 residues: CASSFRQTQETQYF. Partial CDR3 DNA: TGTGCCAGCAGCTTCCGACAGACCCAAGAGACG.

The covered CDR3 bases are TGCGCCAGCAGTGCCCGGGACAGGGGAGGTCGGGGGTATTACGAG. This sequence encodes CASSARDRGGRGYYE. The full CDR3 protein is CASSARDRGGRGYYEQYF. V usage is TRBV23-1 and J usage is TRBJ2-7, with 10 nucleotides matching TRBD1. The read halts 3 residues ahead of the CDR3 end, with the missing end drawn from the germline J gene. TRBV23-1 is given ORF status, its function remaining uncertain. Unmatched junction bases numbered 17, after V lost 5 bases and J lost 4 bases. The CDR3 runs to 18 residues.